This T cell receptor (beta chain) was captured in a study of T-cell memory formation after mild COVID-19. Study at large: Across donors, TCR clusters were largely donor specific.

In germline, CDR1 is LGHNA, CDR2 YSLEER. Trimming removed 1 base from V and 4 bases from J, with 7 bases in between. The CDR3 runs 14 residues. This clonotype was counted between two and nine times. TCRdb independently ran MiXCR on the 5' RACE reads; one entry per CDR3 protein. Altogether fewer than 300,000 distinct CDR3 sequences are present, more than 15% being singletons, with the ten largest covering under 30%. The source is a man aged 18-30 years who had mild COVID-19 (a few samples of this study predate the infection). Cell type and time point are not known. The chain uses TRBV4-3 and TRBJ1-4; D unresolved. The sample comprised PBMCs or a T cell subset sorted from them (not recorded which). This CDR3 reads CASSQGNRNEKLFF. Here the CDR3 DNA reads TGCGCCAGCAGCCAAGGGAACCGTAATGAAAAACTGTTTTTT.